The 9 T cell receptor beta chains presented below share a single source sample, sequenced in a study of blood T cell repertoires in COVID-19. Sequencing used immunoSEQ multiplex PCR; TCRdb keeps in-frame clones, though not all of them. This sample has nearly 200,000 clones, with about 80% found just once. Sequenced material: PBMCs or T cells enriched from blood (not recorded which). Receptor source: a man aged 40-49 years who had recovered from COVID-19.

The V gene is TRBV25-1, the J gene TRBJ1-2, with TRBD1 identical over 10 bases. Per germline, CDR1 MGHDK and CDR2 SYGVNS. This CDR3 has 13 amino acids. V was clipped by 6 bases and J by 8 bases; unmatched bases: 6. This chain's CDR3 is CASRGTGAGGYTF. CDR3 DNA: TGTGCCAGCAGGGGGACAGGGGCGGGCGGCTACACCTTC.

The chain couples TRBV7-2 to TRBJ1-4; 12 positions agree with TRBD1. The V segment lost 5 bases and the J segment 7 bases; nucleotides outside the gene matches: 14. This CDR3 spans 18 amino acids. Per the germline V gene, CDR1 is SGHTA and CDR2 is FQGNSA. The CDR3 DNA reads TGTGCCAGCAGCCAAGGGAGGGGACAGGGGGCGTGGAGTGAAAAACTGTTTTTT. The encoded protein is CASSQGRGQGAWSEKLFF. Full variable domain (rest looked up from reference TRBV7-2 and TRBJ1-4): GAGVSQSPSNKVTEKGKDVELRCDPISGHTALYWYRQSLGQGLEFLIYFQGNSAPDKSGLPSDRFSAERTGGSVSTLTIQRTQQEDSAVYLCASSQGRGQGAWSEKLFFGSGTQLSVL.

In nucleotides, the CDR3 is TGTGCCAGCTCACCACAGGTGGACAGCACCGGGGAGCTGTTTTTT. Protein product: CASSPQVDSTGELFF. V is TRBV18 and J is TRBJ2-2; D is perhaps TRBD1 (6 bases). This CDR3 is 15 amino acids long. Looked up from germline, CDR1 is KGHSH and CDR2 is LQKENI. Trimming took off 1 base at V and 4 bases at J, with 10 bases between the two ends.

The chain has TRBV25-1 and TRBJ1-1, with TRBD1 matching over 9 bases. J lost 9 bases, V lost 6 bases, and 5 bases had no gene match. This CDR3 is built from 12 residues. Germline-derived CDR1 and CDR2 are MGHDK and SYGVNS. Here the CDR3 DNA reads TGTGCCAGCAGGACTGACAGGGGGAAAGCTTTCTTT. It is translated as CASRTDRGKAFF.

The chain couples TRBV23-1 to TRBJ2-7, with no clear D. TRBV23-1 is identified as an open reading frame with a role that is uncertain. This CDR3 has 12 residues. CDR3 in DNA: TGCCCCCACACGACATATTCCTACGAGCAGTACTTC. This translates into CPHTTYSYEQYF.

This chain uses TRBV2 with TRBJ1-4; perhaps TRBD1 as D (6 bases). In germline, CDR1 is SNHLY, CDR2 FYNNEI. V was trimmed by 8 bases and J by 8 bases, leaving 9 bases between them. The CDR3 is made up of 11 amino acids. CDR3: CASSDREKLFF. The CDR3 region has the DNA TGTGCCAGCTCCGACAGGGAAAAACTGTTTTTT.

The chain employs TRBV29-1 and TRBJ1-1; the match to TRBD1 covers 7 bases. Germline V CDR1 and CDR2: SQVTM, ANQGSEA. The V segment lost 5 bases and the J segment 4 bases; nucleotides outside the gene matches: 10. The CDR3 sequence is 14 residues long. CDR3 region: CSVYSRQGTTEAFF. In DNA, the CDR3 is TGCAGCGTTTATTCCAGACAGGGTACCACTGAAGCTTTCTTT.

The chain carries TRBV6-5 and TRBJ1-2; no firm D call. V was cut by 0 bases and J by 5 bases, with 13 bases left in between. Germline loops: CDR1 MNHEY, CDR2 SVGAGI. The CDR3 covers 15 residues. CDR3 region: CASSYSTSSRYGYTF. The CDR3 nucleotides are TGTGCCAGCAGTTACTCGACTTCGTCGCGGTATGGCTACACCTTC.

The rearrangement joins TRBV5-1 to TRBJ2-7; 8 nucleotides agree with TRBD1. Germline loops: CDR1 SGHRS, CDR2 YFSETQ. Trimming took 1 base from V and 13 from J; bases not matched to a gene: 10. There are 13 residues in the CDR3. CDR3 loop: CASSLLDRDAVYF. DNA of the CDR3: TGCGCCAGCAGCTTGTTGGACAGGGACGCGGTTTACTTC. Variable domain in full (rest from reference TRBV5-1 and TRBJ2-7): KAGVTQTPRYLIKTRGQQVTLSCSPISGHRSVSWYQQTPGQGLQFLFEYFSETQRNKGNFPGRFSGRQFSNSRSEMNVSTLELGDSALYLCASSLLDRDAVYFGPGTRLTVT.